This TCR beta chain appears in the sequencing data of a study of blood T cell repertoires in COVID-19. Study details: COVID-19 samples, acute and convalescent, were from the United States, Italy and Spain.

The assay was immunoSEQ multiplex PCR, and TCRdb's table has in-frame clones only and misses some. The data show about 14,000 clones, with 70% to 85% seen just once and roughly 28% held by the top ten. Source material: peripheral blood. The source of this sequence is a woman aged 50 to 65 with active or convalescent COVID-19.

The CDR3 DNA reads as TGCAGCGTTGATGTGCCTAGCGGGACCGATGAGCAGTTCTTC. Protein: CSVDVPSGTDEQFF. V gene TRBV29-1 combines with J gene TRBJ2-1, with 9 bases identical to TRBD2. The germline V gene has CDR1 SQVTM and CDR2 ANQGSEA. This CDR3 comprises 14 residues. V dropped 3 bases and J dropped 8; count of bases not matched to a gene: 8.